This is a list of T cell receptor beta chains from one sample in a study of T cell responses to AZD1222 COVID-19 vaccine. TCRdb's copy holds only in-frame clones and misses some; the assay was immunoSEQ multiplex PCR. The sample has 55,000 to 85,000 clones; 84% are singletons. Sequenced here: peripheral blood, sampled on day 0 of AZD1222 vaccination. Receptors originate from an adult in good health. Both conserved end residues are part of each CDR3. D genes are given only for firm matches. Only some rows state a clone size, as once, few, many or a class for expanded clones.

14	few	.	TRBV2	TRBJ2-3	TGTGCCAGCAGCGCCCAGCAGGGCACAGATACGCAGTATTTT	CASSAQQGTDTQYF
18	.	TRBD1	TRBV27	TRBJ1-1	TGTGCCAGCAGTCTACGCCCCTTTAACAGGGGGCGAGGAGATGAAGCTTTCTTT	CASSLRPFNRGRGDEAFF
13	.	.	TRBV5-1	TRBJ1-3	TGCGCCAGCATCCCCCCCCGGGTTACCACCATATATTTT	CASIPPRVTTIYF
15	.	.	TRBV3-1/TRBV3-2	TRBJ1-2	TGTGCCAGCAGCCATAGGGGAAAGGCTAACTATGGCTACACCTTC	CASSHRGKANYGYTF
16	.	.	TRBV9	TRBJ1-3	TGTGCCAGCAGCGCCAGTTTATCAGGTCCCGGAAACACCATATATTTT	CASSASLSGPGNTIYF
14	.	TRBD1	TRBV6-5	TRBJ2-7	TGTGCCAGCTTTCGGGACAGGGTGTCCTACGAGCAGTACTTC	CASFRDRVSYEQYF
12	few	.	TRBV5-1	TRBJ2-7	TGCGCCAGCAGCTTGGACAGAACTTCGCAGTACTTC	CASSLDRTSQYF
15	.	TRBD1	TRBV2	TRBJ1-2	TGTGCCAGCAGGGGGACAGGGAGGGGTAACTATGGCTACACCTTC	CASRGTGRGNYGYTF
16	.	TRBD1	TRBV28	TRBJ1-2	TGTGCCAGCAGTCCGCCTGGACAGGGGTTTAACTATGGCTACACCTTC	CASSPPGQGFNYGYTF
14	.	.	TRBV10-2	TRBJ1-1	TGCGCCAGCAGTGAGAATTCCGGGATTACTGAAGCTTTCTTT	CASSENSGITEAFF
13	.	.	TRBV4-2	TRBJ2-1	TGTGCCAGCAGCGCCCCGGGTGAGAATGAGCAGTTCTTC	CASSAPGENEQFF